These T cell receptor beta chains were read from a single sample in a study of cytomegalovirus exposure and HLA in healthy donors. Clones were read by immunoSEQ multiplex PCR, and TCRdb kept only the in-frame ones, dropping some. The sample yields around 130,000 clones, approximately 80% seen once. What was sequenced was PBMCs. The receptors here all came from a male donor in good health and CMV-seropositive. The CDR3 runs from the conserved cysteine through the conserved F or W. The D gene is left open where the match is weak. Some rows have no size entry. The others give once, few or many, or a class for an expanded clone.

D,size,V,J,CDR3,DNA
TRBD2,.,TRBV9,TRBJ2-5,CASSVIGEGTREETQYF,TGTGCCAGCAGCGTAATCGGCGAGGGGACTAGAGAAGAGACCCAGTACTTC
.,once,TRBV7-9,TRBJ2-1,CSSSLTTVSSYNEQFF,TGTTCCAGCAGCTTAACCACAGTAAGCTCCTACAATGAGCAGTTCTTC
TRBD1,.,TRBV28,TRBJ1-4,CASRGTGGAYEKLFF,TGTGCCAGCAGAGGCACAGGGGGCGCTTATGAAAAACTGTTTTTT
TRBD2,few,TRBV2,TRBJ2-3,CASSAGLAGADTQYF,TGTGCCAGCAGCGCCGGACTAGCGGGAGCAGATACGCAGTATTTT
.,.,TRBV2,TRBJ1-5,CASSVYAAGVRQPQHF,TGTGCCAGCAGTGTGTACGCGGCCGGAGTCCGCCAGCCCCAGCATTTT
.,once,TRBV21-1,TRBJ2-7,CASSKVWGLAGNSEQYF,TGTGCCAGCAGCAAAGTATGGGGACTAGCGGGAAATAGCGAGCAGTACTTC
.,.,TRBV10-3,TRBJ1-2,CAISGLTEGGYTF,TGTGCCATCAGCGGACTTACAGAGGGCGGCTACACCTTC
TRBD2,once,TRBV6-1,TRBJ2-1,CASSEEGLAGLHPYNEQFF,TGTGCCAGCAGTGAGGAGGGACTAGCGGGACTACACCCCTACAATGAGCAGTTCTTC
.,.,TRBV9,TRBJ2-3,CAGSFSPGAKDTQYF,TGTGCCGGCAGCTTTAGCCCGGGAGCAAAAGATACGCAGTATTTT
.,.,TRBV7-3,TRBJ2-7,CASSLIGGYEQYF,TGTGCCAGCAGCTTAATCGGAGGTTACGAGCAGTACTTC
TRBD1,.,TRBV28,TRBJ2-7,CASSSGQGQQYF,TGTGCCAGCAGTTCCGGACAGGGGCAGCAGTACTTC
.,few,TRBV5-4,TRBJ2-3,CASSLVRADTQYF,TGTGCCAGCAGCTTGGTCAGGGCAGATACGCAGTATTTT
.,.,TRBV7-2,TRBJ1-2,CASSLGAVYGYTF,TGTGCCAGCAGCTTAGGGGCTGTCTATGGCTACACCTTC
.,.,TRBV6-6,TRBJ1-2,CASRGEGYGYTF,TGTGCCAGCCGGGGGGAGGGCTATGGCTACACCTTC
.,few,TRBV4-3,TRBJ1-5,CASSLFDDRPNQPQHF,TGCGCCAGCAGCCTATTCGATGACAGGCCCAATCAGCCCCAGCATTTT
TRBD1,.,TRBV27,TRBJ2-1,CAIAGTGGSLLRGEQFF,TGTGCCATCGCCGGGACAGGGGGCTCGTTGCTCCGAGGTGAGCAGTTCTTC
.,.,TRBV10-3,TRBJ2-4,CAISESGSRGDSQYF,TGTGCCATCAGTGAGTCGGGGAGCAGGGGGGACAGTCAGTACTTC
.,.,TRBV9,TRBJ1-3,CASNPNNAGNTIYF,TGTGCCAGCAACCCTAATAATGCGGGAAACACCATATATTTT
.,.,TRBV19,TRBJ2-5,CASSMAGRQETQYF,TGTGCCAGTAGTATGGCAGGAAGGCAAGAGACCCAGTACTTC
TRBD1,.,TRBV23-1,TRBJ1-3,CASSPVSRQGGRNTIYF,TGCGCCAGCAGTCCAGTTTCAAGACAGGGCGGTAGAAACACCATATATTTT
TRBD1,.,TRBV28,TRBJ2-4,CASRQSRDRTIQYF,TGTGCCAGCAGACAATCCCGGGACAGGACCATTCAGTACTTC
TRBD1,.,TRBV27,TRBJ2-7,CASRRQGYEQYF,TGTGCCAGCAGACGACAGGGGTACGAGCAGTACTTC
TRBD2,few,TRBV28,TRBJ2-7,CASKRGGRLAGGSEQYF,TGTGCCAGCAAACGTGGGGGGCGACTAGCGGGAGGGAGCGAGCAGTACTTC
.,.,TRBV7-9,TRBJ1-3,CASSLGGRSGNTIYF,TGTGCCAGCAGCTTAGGAGGCCGCTCTGGAAACACCATATATTTT
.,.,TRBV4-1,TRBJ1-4,CASSPESGGGEKLFF,TGCGCCAGCAGCCCAGAATCCGGGGGTGGTGAAAAACTGTTTTTT
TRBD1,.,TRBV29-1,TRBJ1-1,CSAKPTGPNTEAFF,TGCAGCGCCAAGCCGACAGGGCCTAACACTGAAGCTTTCTTT
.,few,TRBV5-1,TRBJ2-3,CASTRDSSTDTQYF,TGCGCCAGCACACGGGATTCTAGCACAGATACGCAGTATTTT
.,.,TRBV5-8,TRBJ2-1,CASSFPRKFF,TGTGCCAGCAGCTTCCCTAGAAAGTTCTTC
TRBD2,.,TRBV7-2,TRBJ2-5,CASSLIRTSGSQETQYF,TGTGCCAGCAGCCTAATCCGGACTAGCGGGAGCCAAGAGACCCAGTACTTC
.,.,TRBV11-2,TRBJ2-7,CASSLQGYEQYF,TGTGCCAGCAGCCTCCAGGGGTACGAGCAGTACTTC
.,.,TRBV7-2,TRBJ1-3,CASSLGPTAGNTIYF,TGTGCCAGCAGCCTCGGCCCCACAGCCGGAAACACCATATATTTT
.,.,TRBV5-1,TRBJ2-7,CASSLAVRRGGEQYF,TGCGCCAGCAGCTTGGCCGTTAGGAGGGGTGGGGAGCAGTACTTC
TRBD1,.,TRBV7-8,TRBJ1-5,CASGKVGGSDQPQHF,TGTGCCAGCGGAAAGGTAGGGGGCTCAGATCAGCCCCAGCATTTT
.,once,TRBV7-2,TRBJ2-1,CASSSSSYNEQFF,TGTGCCAGCAGCTCGAGCTCCTACAATGAGCAGTTCTTC
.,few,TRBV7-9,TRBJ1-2,CSSSSFGGYTF,TGTTCCAGCAGCTCCTTCGGTGGCTACACCTTC
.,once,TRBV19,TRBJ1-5,CASSSTAYQPQHF,TGTGCCAGTAGTTCGACAGCGTATCAGCCCCAGCATTTT
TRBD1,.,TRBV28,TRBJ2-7,CASRSGQGVYEQYF,TGTGCCAGCAGGTCGGGACAGGGGGTGTACGAGCAGTACTTC
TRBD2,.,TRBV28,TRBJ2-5,CASRKTSGHGETQYF,TGTGCCAGCAGGAAGACTAGCGGACACGGGGAGACCCAGTACTTC
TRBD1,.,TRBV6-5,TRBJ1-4,CASSADRANEKLFF,TGTGCCAGCAGCGCGGACAGGGCTAATGAAAAACTGTTTTTT
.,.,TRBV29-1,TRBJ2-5,CSVESGQETQYF,TGCAGCGTTGAATCAGGGCAAGAGACCCAGTACTTC
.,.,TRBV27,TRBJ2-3,CASSSRGYTQYF,TGTGCCAGCAGCTCCCGCGGATACACGCAGTATTTT
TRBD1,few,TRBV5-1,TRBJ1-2,CASSSQGTDNGYTF,TGCGCCAGCAGCTCACAAGGGACAGACAATGGCTACACCTTC
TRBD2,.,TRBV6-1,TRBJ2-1,CASSLGLAEPNEQFF,TGTGCCAGCAGTCTCGGACTAGCGGAGCCGAATGAGCAGTTCTTC
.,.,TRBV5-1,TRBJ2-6,CASSLRGSGANGLTF,TGCGCCAGCAGCTTGCGCGGCTCTGGGGCCAACGGCCTGACTTTC
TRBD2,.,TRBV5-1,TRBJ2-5,CASSPTGLAGPQETQYF,TGCGCCAGCAGCCCAACGGGACTAGCGGGGCCCCAAGAGACCCAGTACTTC
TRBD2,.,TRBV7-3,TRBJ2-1,CASSASGTSGANEQFF,TGTGCCAGCAGCGCCTCCGGGACTAGCGGGGCGAATGAGCAGTTCTTC
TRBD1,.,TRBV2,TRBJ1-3,CASRADRGRPSGNTIYF,TGTGCCAGCAGGGCGGACAGGGGGCGACCCTCTGGAAACACCATATATTTT
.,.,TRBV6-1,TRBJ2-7,CASSEGYEQYF,TGTGCCAGCAGTGAAGGCTACGAGCAGTACTTC
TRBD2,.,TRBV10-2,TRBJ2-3,CASSPAGGPGTDTQYF,TGCGCCAGCAGTCCGGCGGGAGGGCCCGGCACAGATACGCAGTATTTT
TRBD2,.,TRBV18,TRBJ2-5,CASLLRTGGETQYF,TGTGCCAGTCTATTAAGGACGGGAGGAGAGACCCAGTACTTC
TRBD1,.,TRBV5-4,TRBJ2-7,CASSEGQGATYEQYF,TGTGCCAGCAGCGAGGGACAGGGGGCGACTTACGAGCAGTACTTC
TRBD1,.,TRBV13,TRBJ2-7,CASSLGAGGSYEQYF,TGTGCCAGCAGCTTAGGGGCAGGGGGTTCCTACGAGCAGTACTTC
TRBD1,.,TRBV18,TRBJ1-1,CASSPFRDSPEAFF,TGTGCCAGCTCACCTTTCCGGGACAGCCCTGAAGCTTTCTTT
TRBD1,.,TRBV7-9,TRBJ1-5,CASSRGGQGENQPQHF,TGTGCCAGCAGCCGGGGGGGGCAGGGGGAAAACCAGCCCCAGCATTTT
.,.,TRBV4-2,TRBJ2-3,CASTESSASTDTQYF,TGTGCCAGCACAGAATCTAGCGCTAGCACAGATACGCAGTATTTT
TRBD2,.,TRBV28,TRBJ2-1,CASSLLAGGNNEQFF,TGTGCCAGCAGCCTTCTAGCGGGAGGGAACAATGAGCAGTTCTTC
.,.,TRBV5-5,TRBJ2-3,CASSQGGTDTQYF,TGTGCCAGCAGCCAGGGTGGTACAGATACGCAGTATTTT